The TCR beta chain under discussion was sequenced for a study of identifying expanded T cells in peripheral blood. V shed 4 bases and J shed 5 bases, with 9 bases lying between them. In germline, CDR1 is SGHNT, CDR2 YYREEE (reference sequence). There are 12 residues in the CDR3. Assay: immunoSEQ multiplex PCR; the TCRdb copy retains only in-frame clones and omits some. The sample shows under 120,000 clones, 85% to 90% of them seen only once. This clonotype was obtained from a person aged 18-69 years in good health. Sequencing input: blood. This chain uses TRBV5-4 with TRBJ1-1; D might be TRBD1 (5 bases). CDR3 DNA sequence: TGTGCCAGCAGCGCGAGGGGTACTGAAGCTTTCTTT. Amino acid sequence: CASSARGTEAFF. The full variable domain, with the rest looked up from reference TRBV5-4 and TRBJ1-1, is ETGVTQSPTHLIKTRGQQVTLRCSSQSGHNTVSWYQQALGQGPQFIFQYYREEENGRGNFPPRFSGLQFPNYSSELNVNALELDDSALYLCASSARGTEAFFGQGTRLTVV.